A single sample is the source of the 23 T cell receptor beta chains below, sequenced in a study of lymphopenia after photon versus proton radiotherapy. Clones were sequenced by immunoSEQ multiplex PCR, and TCRdb holds only the in-frame ones, with some missing. The table shows about 6,700 clones, with more than 65% occurring only once. This specimen consisted of peripheral blood, obtained from a patient treated with photon-based radiotherapy. The receptors were sampled from a young man with gastric cancer.

The rearrangement uses TRBV6-5 and TRBJ2-3, with D hard to call. Trimming left V 0 bases short and J 1 base short, with 5 bases between. Germline V lookup: CDR1 MNHEY, CDR2 SVGAGI. CDR3 length: 14 amino acids. CDR3 protein: CASSYSKGTDTQYF. The CDR3 DNA is TGTGCCAGCAGTTACTCGAAAGGCACAGATACGCAGTATTTT.

CDR3 sequence (DNA): TGCAGCGTTGCGGGGGTAGGCACAGATACGCAGTATTTT. Translation: CSVAGVGTDTQYF. This chain links TRBV29-1 with TRBJ2-3; possibly TRBD2 for D (6 bases). Trimming cost V 4 bases and J 1 base, with 9 bases left between them. The germline CDR1 and CDR2 sequences are SQVTM and ANQGSEA. The CDR3 is 13 amino acids.

The chain uses TRBV5-4 and TRBJ1-1; 8 bases fit TRBD1. CDR1 is SGHNT, CDR2 YYREEE, per germline (reference sequence). This CDR3 comprises 16 residues. The J segment lost 0 bases and the V segment lost 0 bases, leaving 4 bases of the junction unmatched. The CDR3 sequence: CASSLGQGILNTEAFF. In DNA form, the CDR3 reads TGTGCCAGCAGCTTGGGACAGGGGATTCTGAACACTGAAGCTTTCTTT.

This clone was recorded only once. This chain links TRBV9 with TRBJ2-7; D is unresolved. CDR3 length equals 15 residues. The germline V and J ends were trimmed by 0 bases and 0 bases, with 10 bases remaining between them. Germline CDR1 reads SGDLS; CDR2 reads YYNGEE. CDR3 in DNA: TGTGCCAGCAGCGTAGCCCCGGACGGCTCCTACGAGCAGTACTTC. It codes for CASSVAPDGSYEQYF.

V is TRBV2 and J is TRBJ1-6; 10 bases fit TRBD1. This CDR3 contains 16 residues. From germline, CDR1 is SNHLY and CDR2 FYNNEI. The V and J ends lost 5 bases and 8 bases, in that order; junction bases with no gene match: 9. The CDR3 is CASSNGFDRGHSPLHF. In DNA, the CDR3 is TGTGCCAGCAGTAACGGGTTCGACAGGGGGCATTCACCCCTCCACTTT.

The chain employs TRBV5-5 and TRBJ2-3, with 7 bases matching TRBD2. The CDR3 extends over 13 amino acids. Germline V CDR1 and CDR2: SGHKS, YYEKEE (reference sequence). J was trimmed by 6 bases and V by 0 bases; bases with no gene match: 1. The CDR3 bases are TGTGCCAGCAGCTTGGCCGGGGGGGATACGCAGTATTTT. This gives the protein CASSLAGGDTQYF.

The CDR3 sequence is CASSLGAGSTDTQYF. In DNA form, the CDR3 reads TGCGCCAGCAGCTTAGGGGCGGGCTCCACAGATACGCAGTATTTT. The V and J genes are TRBV5-1 and TRBJ2-3; D possibly uses TRBD1 or TRBD2 (5 bases each). Looked up from germline, CDR1 is SGHRS and CDR2 is YFSETQ. The CDR3 contains 15 residues. Trimming took 2 bases from V and 2 from J, leaving 12 bases between them.

This chain links TRBV7-2 with TRBJ2-5; D call uncertain. V shed 4 bases and J shed 4 bases, with 16 bases lying between them. Germline values: CDR1 SGHTA, CDR2 FQGNSA. This CDR3 is 15 amino acids long. CDR3 region: CASSSNPLSGETQYF. In DNA, the CDR3 is TGTGCCAGCAGCTCCAACCCGCTATCCGGAGAGACCCAGTACTTC.

The chain combines TRBV9 with TRBJ2-1, with 10 bases matching TRBD2. CDR1 is SGDLS and CDR2 is YYNGEE in the germline V gene. CDR3 length equals 15 residues. V lost 2 bases, J lost 1 base, and 0 bases stayed unmatched. As DNA, the CDR3 is TGTGCCAGCAGCGTGACTAGCGGGTCCTACAATGAGCAGTTCTTC. It encodes CASSVTSGSYNEQFF.

This chain links TRBV5-1 with TRBJ1-1; D gene ambiguous. CDR1 and CDR2 from the germline V gene are SGHRS and YFSETQ. V lost 4 bases, J lost 1 base, and 11 bases lay in between. The CDR3 totals 14 residues. This CDR3 is CASSPSDSNTEAFF. CDR3 DNA: TGCGCCAGCAGCCCATCCGACTCGAACACTGAAGCTTTCTTT.

This clone was recorded a few times. The rearrangement joins TRBV6-1 to TRBJ2-7; 10 positions match TRBD1. V gave up 3 bases and J gave up 3 bases; unmatched junction bases: 11. The CDR3 has 17 amino acids. CDR1 and CDR2 from the germline V gene are MNHNS and SASEGT. As DNA, the CDR3 is TGTGCCAGCAGTGACGGGACGCCGGGACAGGGGATCTACGAGCAGTACTTC. It yields the protein CASSDGTPGQGIYEQYF.

The V call is TRBV27, the J call TRBJ1-5; 9 bases fit TRBD1. Germline loops: CDR1 MNHEY, CDR2 SMNVEV (reference sequence). The CDR3 loop spans 17 amino acids. V trimming: 3 bases; J trimming: 5 bases; junction bases outside the gene matches: 11. The CDR3 DNA reads as TGTGCCAGCAGTTTTTTCCCTCGGACAGGGGATTATCAGCCCCAGCATTTT. Translated, it gives CASSFFPRTGDYQPQHF.

The chain combines TRBV4-2 with TRBJ2-7; 7 nucleotides line up with TRBD1. Per germline, CDR1 LGHNA and CDR2 YNFKEQ. CDR3 length: 17 residues. J lost 3 bases, V lost 2 bases, and 13 bases had no gene match. Here the CDR3 reads CASSQPPGQTTLYEQYF. The CDR3 DNA follows: TGTGCCAGCAGCCAACCACCGGGACAGACAACCCTCTACGAGCAGTACTTC.

This clone came up a few times. The chain uses TRBV11-3 and TRBJ2-7; D not certain. The CDR3 has 12 amino acids. Germline values: CDR1 SGHNT, CDR2 YENEEA. The ends were cut back, 4 bases at V and 2 bases at J, with 6 bases in the middle. This CDR3 reads CASSYPTYEQYF. Here the CDR3 DNA reads TGTGCCAGCAGCTACCCGACCTACGAGCAGTACTTC.

CDR3 DNA sequence: TGTGCCACCCTAGGGGGCGGGGGGGCTAATGAGCAGTTCTTC. Translating gives CATLGGGGANEQFF. This chain joins TRBV2 and TRBJ2-1; 9 bases align to TRBD2. The ends lost 10 bases at V and 7 bases at J; junction bases unmatched: 11. The CDR3 spans 14 residues. Germline V lookup: CDR1 SNHLY, CDR2 FYNNEI.

V gene TRBV9 combines with J gene TRBJ2-5; D tentatively reads TRBD1 or TRBD2 (5 bases each). Germline lookup yields CDR1 SGDLS and CDR2 YYNGEE. Trimming pared 3 bases from V and 5 bases from J, leaving 5 bases between. This CDR3 spans 11 amino acids. CDR3 region: CASSGGETQYF. The CDR3 region has the DNA TGTGCCAGCAGCGGGGGGGAGACCCAGTACTTC.

The V and J genes are TRBV11-2 and TRBJ2-1, with TRBD2 matching 12 bases. The CDR3 length is 15 residues. V shed 5 bases and J 4 bases; nucleotides not matched to a gene: 3. Germline CDR1 reads SGHAT; CDR2 reads FQNNGV. DNA for the CDR3: TGTGCCAGCAGCCCAGGACTAGCGGGGTACAATGAGCAGTTCTTC. Protein: CASSPGLAGYNEQFF.

The V and J genes are TRBV6-5 and TRBJ2-1; D is unclear. The CDR3 consists of 13 residues. V was trimmed by 0 bases and J by 7 bases, leaving 7 bases between them. The germline V gene encodes CDR1 MNHEY and CDR2 SVGAGI. CDR3 amino acids: CASSYSTINEQFF. The DNA of the CDR3 is TGTGCCAGCAGTTACTCGACCATTAATGAGCAGTTCTTC.

The gene calls are TRBV7-6 and TRBJ1-6, with TRBD1 identical over 8 bases. The CDR3 length is 14 residues. V dropped 5 bases and J dropped 10; count of bases not matched to a gene: 7. Per the germline V gene, CDR1 is SGHVS and CDR2 is FNYEAQ. Here the CDR3 DNA reads TGTGCCAGCAGCAAAACAGGGGGTAGATCACCCCTCCACTTT. It translates to CASSKTGGRSPLHF.

This sequence joins TRBV10-3 and TRBJ2-1, with TRBD2 matching over 10 bases. The germline V gene encodes CDR1 ENHRY and CDR2 SYGVKD. V shed 5 bases, J shed 0 bases, and the junction held 10 bases outside the gene matches. The CDR3 is 18 residues long. The CDR3 protein is CAISSGLADSSSYNEQFF. CDR3 coding DNA: TGTGCCATCAGTTCCGGACTAGCGGACTCAAGCTCCTACAATGAGCAGTTCTTC.

The chain links TRBV29-1 to TRBJ1-2, with D possibly being TRBD1 (6 bases). CDR1 SQVTM and CDR2 ANQGSEA come from the germline V gene. CDR3 length: 12 residues. V shed 5 bases and J shed 5 bases, with 12 bases lying between them. Here the CDR3 DNA reads TGCAGCGTTTACGTAGGGGGATATGGCTACACCTTC. This sequence encodes CSVYVGGYGYTF. The whole variable domain, remainder taken from reference TRBV29-1 and TRBJ1-2, is SAVISQKPSRDICQRGTSLTIQCQVDSQVTMMFWYRQQPGQSLTLIATANQGSEATYESGFVIDKFPISRPNLTFSTLTVSNMSPEDSSIYLCSVYVGGYGYTFGSGTRLTVV.

The rearrangement joins TRBV6-4 to TRBJ2-4; D is unclear. Germline-derived CDR1 and CDR2 are MRHNA and SNTAGT. The CDR3 contains 12 residues. The ends were cut back, 0 bases at V and 6 bases at J, with 3 bases in the middle. CDR3 amino acids: CASSDSRNIQYF. CDR3 coding DNA: TGTGCCAGCAGTGACTCAAGAAACATTCAGTACTTC.

The chain is built from TRBV18 and TRBJ1-5, with a tentative D call TRBD1 (5 bases). The V end was cut by 2 bases, the J end by 5 bases, with 7 bases between. The V gene's germline CDR1 is KGHSH and CDR2 LQKENI. The CDR3 is 13 amino acids. The CDR3 region is CASSPDRDQPQHF. The CDR3 DNA sequence: TGTGCCAGCTCACCAGACAGAGATCAGCCCCAGCATTTT.